The 6 T cell receptor beta chains below all came from one sample that was sequenced in a study of T cells in tuberculosis. The sample's time point: new active TB diagnosis, blood taken before or within 7 days of starting treatment. Data came from immunoSEQ multiplex PCR; TCRdb stores just in-frame clones and leaves some out. The sample lists 30,000 or so clones, about 83% seen once, with 4% to 6.5% in the top ten. The sample in question was PBMCs, obtained at tuberculosis diagnosis. The receptors here all came from an adult with tuberculosis.

Only a few counts were recorded for this clone. J is TRBJ1-2 and V is TRBV29-1; the match to TRBD1 covers 8 bases. The CDR3 is 14 residues long. Germline CDR1 and CDR2: SQVTM and ANQGSEA. The V gene end was trimmed by 6 bases and the J gene end by 2 bases; junction bases not matched to a gene: 8. CDR3 residues: CSVQTGARNYGYTF. In DNA form, the CDR3 reads TGCAGCGTCCAGACAGGGGCGCGGAACTATGGCTACACCTTC.

The chain uses TRBV29-1 and TRBJ1-1; TRBD1 might be the D (5 bases). Deletions cut 4 bases from V and 2 bases from J, with 8 bases between. Germline V lookup: CDR1 SQVTM, CDR2 ANQGSEA. The CDR3 has 12 amino acids. The CDR3 sequence: CSVGDRNTEAFF. The CDR3 DNA is TGCAGCGTTGGAGACAGAAACACTGAAGCTTTCTTT.

This clone has a handful of counts. The gene calls are TRBV19 and TRBJ1-2; D is uncertain. The CDR3 has 12 amino acids. The V end lost 6 bases, the J end lost 0 bases, and 5 bases lay between the germline ends. Germline CDR1 and CDR2: LNHDA and SQIVND (reference sequence). The CDR3 DNA is TGTGCCAGTAGAAGCCCTAACTATGGCTACACCTTC. This codes for CASRSPNYGYTF.

The chain carries TRBV5-6 and TRBJ2-5, with D unclear. V lost 4 bases and J 5 bases, leaving 12 bases between the germline ends. Germline lookup yields CDR1 SGHDT and CDR2 YYEEEE. The CDR3 is 13 amino acids. CDR3: CASSDGLGETQYF. DNA of the CDR3: TGTGCCAGCAGCGACGGGTTGGGTGAGACCCAGTACTTC.

The rearrangement uses TRBV19 and TRBJ2-7; tentatively, D is TRBD1 (6 bases). The germline V gene encodes CDR1 LNHDA and CDR2 SQIVND (reference sequence). Trimming removed 3 bases at V and 3 bases at J, with 15 bases between. This CDR3 contains 15 residues. In nucleotides, the CDR3 is TGTGCCAGTAGTATTGCGGATGGGGGCAGCTACGAGCAGTACTTC. Protein: CASSIADGGSYEQYF.

This chain links TRBV11-3 with TRBJ2-2; the match to TRBD1 covers 8 bases. The CDR3 extends over 17 amino acids. Germline loops: CDR1 SGHNT, CDR2 YENEEA. The J segment lost 5 bases and the V segment lost 1 base, leaving 9 bases of the junction unmatched. The CDR3 DNA reads TGTGCCAGCAGCTTAGGTCGCAGGGGGCGCGAAACCGGGGAGCTGTTTTTT. As protein: CASSLGRRGRETGELFF. Using reference TRBV11-3 and TRBJ2-2 for the parts outside the CDR3, the full variable domain is EAGVVQSPRYKIIEKKQPVAFWCNPISGHNTLYWYLQNLGQGPELLIRYENEEAVDDSQLPKDRFSAERLKGVDSTLKIQPAELGDSAVYLCASSLGRRGRETGELFFGEGSRLTVL.